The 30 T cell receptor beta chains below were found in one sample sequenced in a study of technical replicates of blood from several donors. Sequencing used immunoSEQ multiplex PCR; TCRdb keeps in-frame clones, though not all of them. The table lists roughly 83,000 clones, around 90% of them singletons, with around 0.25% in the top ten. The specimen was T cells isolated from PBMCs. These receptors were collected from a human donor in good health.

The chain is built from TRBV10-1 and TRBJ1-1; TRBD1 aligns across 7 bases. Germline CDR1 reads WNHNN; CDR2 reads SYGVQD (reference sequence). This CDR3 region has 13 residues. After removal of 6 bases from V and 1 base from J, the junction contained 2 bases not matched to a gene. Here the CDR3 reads CASSGQENTEAFF. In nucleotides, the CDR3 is TGCGCCAGCAGCGGACAGGAGAACACTGAAGCTTTCTTT.

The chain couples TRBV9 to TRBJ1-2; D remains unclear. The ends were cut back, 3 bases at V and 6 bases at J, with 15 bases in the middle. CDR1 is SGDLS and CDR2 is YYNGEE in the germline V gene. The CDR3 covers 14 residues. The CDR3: CASSAEARWDGYTF. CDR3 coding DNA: TGTGCCAGCAGCGCCGAGGCCCGGTGGGATGGCTACACCTTC.

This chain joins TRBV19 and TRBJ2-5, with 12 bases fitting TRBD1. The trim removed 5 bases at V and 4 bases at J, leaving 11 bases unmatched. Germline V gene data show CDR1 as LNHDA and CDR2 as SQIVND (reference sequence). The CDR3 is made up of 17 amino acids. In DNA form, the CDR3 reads TGTGCCAGTAGTGGCGAGGGACAGGGGGCGCGGAGAGAGACCCAGTACTTC. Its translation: CASSGEGQGARRETQYF.

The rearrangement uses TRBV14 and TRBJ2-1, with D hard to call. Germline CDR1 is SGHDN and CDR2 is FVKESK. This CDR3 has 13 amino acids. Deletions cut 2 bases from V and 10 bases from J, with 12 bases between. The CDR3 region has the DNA TGTGCCAGCAGCCAACCTACGGCCAGGGAGCAGTTCTTC. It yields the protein CASSQPTAREQFF.

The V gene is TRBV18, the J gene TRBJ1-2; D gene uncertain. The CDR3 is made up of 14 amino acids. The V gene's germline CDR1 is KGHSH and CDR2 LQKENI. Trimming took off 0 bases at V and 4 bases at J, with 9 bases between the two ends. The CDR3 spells CASSPPGSIYGYTF. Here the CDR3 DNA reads TGTGCCAGCTCACCACCGGGCAGTATCTATGGCTACACCTTC.

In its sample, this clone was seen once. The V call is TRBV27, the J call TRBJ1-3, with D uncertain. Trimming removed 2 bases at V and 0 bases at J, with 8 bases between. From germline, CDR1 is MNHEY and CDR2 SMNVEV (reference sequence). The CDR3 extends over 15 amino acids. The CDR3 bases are TGTGCCAGCAGTTTAAGCCCGTACTCTGGAAACACCATATATTTT. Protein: CASSLSPYSGNTIYF.

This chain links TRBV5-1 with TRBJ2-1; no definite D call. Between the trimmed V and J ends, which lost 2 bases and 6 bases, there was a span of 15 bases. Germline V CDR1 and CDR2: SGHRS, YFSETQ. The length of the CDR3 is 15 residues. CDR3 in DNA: TGCGCCAGCAGCTTTTCTGCCAGGTTTCGCAATGAGCAGTTCTTC. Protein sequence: CASSFSARFRNEQFF.

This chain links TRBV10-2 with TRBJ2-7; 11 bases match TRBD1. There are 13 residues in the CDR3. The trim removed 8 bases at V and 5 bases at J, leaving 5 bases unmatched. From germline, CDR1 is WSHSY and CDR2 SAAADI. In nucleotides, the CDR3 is TGCGCCAGCGCCGGGACAGGGGGACACGAGCAGTACTTC. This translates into CASAGTGGHEQYF.

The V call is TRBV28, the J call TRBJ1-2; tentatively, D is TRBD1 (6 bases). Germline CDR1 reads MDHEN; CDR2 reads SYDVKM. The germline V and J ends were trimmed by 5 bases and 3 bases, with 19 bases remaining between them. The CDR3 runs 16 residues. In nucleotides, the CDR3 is TGTGCCAGCAGTCGAACAGGGTTAATATTGTACTATGGCTACACCTTC. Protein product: CASSRTGLILYYGYTF.

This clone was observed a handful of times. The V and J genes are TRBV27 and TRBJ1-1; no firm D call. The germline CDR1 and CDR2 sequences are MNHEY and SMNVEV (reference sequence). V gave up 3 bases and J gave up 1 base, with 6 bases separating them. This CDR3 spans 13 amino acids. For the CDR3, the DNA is TGTGCCAGCAGTTTTTACAAGAACACTGAAGCTTTCTTT. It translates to CASSFYKNTEAFF.

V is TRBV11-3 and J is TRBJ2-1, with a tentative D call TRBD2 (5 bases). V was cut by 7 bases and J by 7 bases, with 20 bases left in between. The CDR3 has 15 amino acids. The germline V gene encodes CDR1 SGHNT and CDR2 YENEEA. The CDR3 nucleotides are TGTGCCAGCAAGATAGACTATCTAGCTATGAATGAGCAGTTCTTC. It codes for CASKIDYLAMNEQFF. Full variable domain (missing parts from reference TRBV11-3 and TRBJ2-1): EAGVVQSPRYKIIEKKQPVAFWCNPISGHNTLYWYLQNLGQGPELLIRYENEEAVDDSQLPKDRFSAERLKGVDSTLKIQPAELGDSAVYLCASKIDYLAMNEQFFGPGTRLTVL.

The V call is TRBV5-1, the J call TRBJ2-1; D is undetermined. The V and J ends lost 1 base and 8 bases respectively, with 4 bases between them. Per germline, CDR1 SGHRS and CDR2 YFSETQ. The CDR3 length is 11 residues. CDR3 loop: CASSLLYEQFF. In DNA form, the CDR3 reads TGCGCCAGCAGCTTGTTATATGAGCAGTTCTTC. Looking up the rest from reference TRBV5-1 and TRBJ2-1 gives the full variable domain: KAGVTQTPRYLIKTRGQQVTLSCSPISGHRSVSWYQQTPGQGLQFLFEYFSETQRNKGNFPGRFSGRQFSNSRSEMNVSTLELGDSALYLCASSLLYEQFFGPGTRLTVL.

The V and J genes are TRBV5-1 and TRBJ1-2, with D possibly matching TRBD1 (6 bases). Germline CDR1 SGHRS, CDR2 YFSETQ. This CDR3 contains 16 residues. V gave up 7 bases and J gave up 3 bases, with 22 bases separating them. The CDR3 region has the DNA TGCGCCAGCTATAACGGACCTCGGACAGCCTACTATGGCTACACCTTC. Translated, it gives CASYNGPRTAYYGYTF.

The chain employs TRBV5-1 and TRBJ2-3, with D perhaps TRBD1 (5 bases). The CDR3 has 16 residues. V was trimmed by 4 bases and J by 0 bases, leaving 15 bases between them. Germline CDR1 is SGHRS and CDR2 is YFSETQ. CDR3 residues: CASSPQTATSTDTQYF. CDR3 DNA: TGCGCCAGCAGCCCCCAGACAGCCACTAGCACAGATACGCAGTATTTT. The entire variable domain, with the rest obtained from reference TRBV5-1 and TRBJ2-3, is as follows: KAGVTQTPRYLIKTRGQQVTLSCSPISGHRSVSWYQQTPGQGLQFLFEYFSETQRNKGNFPGRFSGRQFSNSRSEMNVSTLELGDSALYLCASSPQTATSTDTQYFGPGTRLTVL.

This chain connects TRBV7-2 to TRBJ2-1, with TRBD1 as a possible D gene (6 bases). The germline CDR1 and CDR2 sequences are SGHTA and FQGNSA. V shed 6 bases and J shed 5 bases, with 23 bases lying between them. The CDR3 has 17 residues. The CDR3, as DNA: TGTGCCAGCAGGCCGGGACGCCCTTCAGGGGTTGACAATGAGCAGTTCTTC. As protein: CASRPGRPSGVDNEQFF.

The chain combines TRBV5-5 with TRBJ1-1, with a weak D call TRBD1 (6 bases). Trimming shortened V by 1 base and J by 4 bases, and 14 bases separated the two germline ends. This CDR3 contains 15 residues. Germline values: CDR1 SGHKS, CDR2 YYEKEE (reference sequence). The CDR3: CASSLYMNRATEAFF. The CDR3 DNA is TGTGCCAGCAGCTTGTATATGAACAGGGCCACTGAAGCTTTCTTT.

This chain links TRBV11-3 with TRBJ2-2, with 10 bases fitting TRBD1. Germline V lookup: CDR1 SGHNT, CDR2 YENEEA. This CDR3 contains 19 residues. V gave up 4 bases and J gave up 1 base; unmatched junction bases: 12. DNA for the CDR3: TGTGCCAGCAGCTCTAATCACGGGACAGGGGTCTGGAACACCGGGGAGCTGTTTTTT. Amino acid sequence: CASSSNHGTGVWNTGELFF.

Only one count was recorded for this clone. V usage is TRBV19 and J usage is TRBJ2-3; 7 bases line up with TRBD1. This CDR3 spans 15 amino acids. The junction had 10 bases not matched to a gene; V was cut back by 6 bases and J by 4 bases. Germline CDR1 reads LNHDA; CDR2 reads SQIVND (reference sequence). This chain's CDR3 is CASSLGQKVPDTQYF. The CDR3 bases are TGTGCCAGTAGCCTGGGACAGAAAGTCCCAGATACGCAGTATTTT.

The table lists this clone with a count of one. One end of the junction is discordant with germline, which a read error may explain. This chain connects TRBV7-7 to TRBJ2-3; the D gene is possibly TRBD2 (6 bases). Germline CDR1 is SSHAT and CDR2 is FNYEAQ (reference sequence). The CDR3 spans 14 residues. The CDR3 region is CASSPSADTDTQYF. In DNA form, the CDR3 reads TGTGCTAGCAGCCCTAGCGCAGACACAGATACGCAGTATTTT.

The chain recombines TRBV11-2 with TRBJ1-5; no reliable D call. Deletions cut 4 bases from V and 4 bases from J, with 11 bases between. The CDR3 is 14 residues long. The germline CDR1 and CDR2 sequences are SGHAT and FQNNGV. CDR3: CASSSSPENQPQHF. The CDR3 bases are TGTGCCAGCAGCTCTTCCCCAGAAAATCAGCCCCAGCATTTT.

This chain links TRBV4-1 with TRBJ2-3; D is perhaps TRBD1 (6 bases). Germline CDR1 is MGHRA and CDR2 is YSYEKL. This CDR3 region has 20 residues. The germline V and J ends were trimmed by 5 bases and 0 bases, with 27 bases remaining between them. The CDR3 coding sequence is TGCGCCAGCAGCAAAATGGTGGGCAGGGGTGAGCGATGGAGCACAGATACGCAGTATTTT. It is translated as CASSKMVGRGERWSTDTQYF.

CDR3 bases: TGTGCCAGCAACCCAACAGGGGGCGAGGATCAGCCCCAGCATTTT. Translation: CASNPTGGEDQPQHF. The V gene is TRBV9, the J gene TRBJ1-5, with TRBD1 matching 9 bases. The CDR3 consists of 15 residues. V lost 6 bases and J lost 5; bases outside the gene matches: 9. Germline V gene sequence: CDR1 SGDLS, CDR2 YYNGEE.

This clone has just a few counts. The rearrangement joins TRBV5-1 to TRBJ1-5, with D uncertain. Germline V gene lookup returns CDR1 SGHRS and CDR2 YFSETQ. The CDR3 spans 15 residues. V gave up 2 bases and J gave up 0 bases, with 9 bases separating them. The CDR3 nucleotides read TGCGCCAGCAGCTTATCGGACTTTAGCAATCAGCCCCAGCATTTT. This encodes CASSLSDFSNQPQHF.

The CDR3, as DNA: TGTGCCAGCAGTGACCCTAGCGGGATCAATGAGCAGTTCTTC. Protein sequence: CASSDPSGINEQFF. V is TRBV2 and J is TRBJ2-1; 9 positions match TRBD2. In germline, CDR1 is SNHLY, CDR2 FYNNEI. The ends lost 3 bases at V and 6 bases at J; junction bases unmatched: 3. This CDR3 comprises 14 residues.

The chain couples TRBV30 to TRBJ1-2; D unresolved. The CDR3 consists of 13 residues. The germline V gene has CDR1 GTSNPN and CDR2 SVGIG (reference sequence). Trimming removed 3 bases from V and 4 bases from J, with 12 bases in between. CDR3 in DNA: TGTGCCTGGAGAAAACGGAGTACCTATGGCTACACCTTC. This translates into CAWRKRSTYGYTF.

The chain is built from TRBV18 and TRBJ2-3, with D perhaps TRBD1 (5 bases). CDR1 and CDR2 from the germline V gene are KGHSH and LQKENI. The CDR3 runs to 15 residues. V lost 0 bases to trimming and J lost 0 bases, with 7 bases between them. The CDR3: CASSPPGRSTDTQYF. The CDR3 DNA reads TGTGCCAGCTCACCACCGGGGCGTAGCACAGATACGCAGTATTTT.

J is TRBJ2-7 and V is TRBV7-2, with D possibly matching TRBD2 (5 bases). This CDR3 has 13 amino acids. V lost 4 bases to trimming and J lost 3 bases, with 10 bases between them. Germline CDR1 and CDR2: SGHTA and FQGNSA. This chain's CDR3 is CASSYGLLYEQYF. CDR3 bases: TGTGCCAGCAGCTACGGACTTCTCTACGAGCAGTACTTC.

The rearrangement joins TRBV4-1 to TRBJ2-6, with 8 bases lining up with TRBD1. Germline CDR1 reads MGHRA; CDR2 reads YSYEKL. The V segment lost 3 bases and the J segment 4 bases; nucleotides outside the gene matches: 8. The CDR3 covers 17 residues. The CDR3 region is CASSHSRGRTGANVLTF. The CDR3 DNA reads TGCGCCAGCAGCCATTCCAGGGGGCGCACCGGGGCCAACGTCCTGACTTTC.

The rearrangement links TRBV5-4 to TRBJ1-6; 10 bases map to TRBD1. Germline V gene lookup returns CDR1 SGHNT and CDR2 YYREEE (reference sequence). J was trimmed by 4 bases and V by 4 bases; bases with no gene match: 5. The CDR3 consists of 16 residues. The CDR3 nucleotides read TGTGCCAGCAGCAGACAGGGGGCGCAATATAATTCACCCCTCCACTTT. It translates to CASSRQGAQYNSPLHF. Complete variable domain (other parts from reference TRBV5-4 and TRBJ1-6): ETGVTQSPTHLIKTRGQQVTLRCSSQSGHNTVSWYQQALGQGPQFIFQYYREEENGRGNFPPRFSGLQFPNYSSELNVNALELDDSALYLCASSRQGAQYNSPLHFGNGTRLTVT.

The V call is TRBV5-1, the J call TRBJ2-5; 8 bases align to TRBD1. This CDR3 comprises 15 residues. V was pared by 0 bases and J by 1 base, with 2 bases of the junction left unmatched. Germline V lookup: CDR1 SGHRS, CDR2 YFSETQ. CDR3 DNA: TGCGCCAGCAGCTTGGGACAGGGGATCCAAGAGACCCAGTACTTC. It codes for CASSLGQGIQETQYF. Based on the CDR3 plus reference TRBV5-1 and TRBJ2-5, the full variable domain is KAGVTQTPRYLIKTRGQQVTLSCSPISGHRSVSWYQQTPGQGLQFLFEYFSETQRNKGNFPGRFSGRQFSNSRSEMNVSTLELGDSALYLCASSLGQGIQETQYFGPGTRLLVL.